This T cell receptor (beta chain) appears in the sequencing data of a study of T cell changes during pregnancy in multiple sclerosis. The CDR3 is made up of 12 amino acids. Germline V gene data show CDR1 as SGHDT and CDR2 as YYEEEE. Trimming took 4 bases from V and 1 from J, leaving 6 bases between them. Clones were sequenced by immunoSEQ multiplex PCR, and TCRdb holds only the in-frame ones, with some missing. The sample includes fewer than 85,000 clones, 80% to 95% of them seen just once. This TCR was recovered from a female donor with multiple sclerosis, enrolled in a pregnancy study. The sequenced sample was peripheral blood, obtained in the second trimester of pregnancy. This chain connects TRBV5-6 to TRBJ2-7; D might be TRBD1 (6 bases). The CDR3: CASSGQSYEQYF. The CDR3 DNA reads TGTGCCAGCAGCGGACAGTCCTACGAGCAGTACTTC.